This TCR beta chain was identified during a study of blood T cell repertoires in COVID-19. On the study more broadly: PBMCs, B-cell-depleted T cells, or T cells provided the cDNA or gDNA that made up the material.

Seattle cases were enrolled at active infection and followed longitudinally. Data came from immunoSEQ multiplex PCR; TCRdb stores just in-frame clones and leaves some out. The sample records roughly 200,000 clones, about 88% being singletons. This TCR came from a woman aged 50 to 60 with COVID-19, enrolled during active disease. Sequenced input: peripheral blood.

This CDR3 reads CASRRGQGNEKLFF. CDR3 coding DNA: TGTGCCAGCAGGCGGGGGCAAGGGAATGAAAAACTGTTTTTT. This rearrangement joins TRBV2 to TRBJ1-4; D perhaps matches TRBD1 (6 bases). The CDR3 runs 14 residues. The V end was cut by 6 bases, the J end by 5 bases, with 13 bases between. Germline assignment: CDR1 SNHLY and CDR2 FYNNEI.